These 15 T cell receptor beta chains originate from one sample sequenced in a study of T cell responses to AZD1222 COVID-19 vaccine. The method was immunoSEQ multiplex PCR; TCRdb's version includes in-frame clones alone and lacks a portion of them. The sample includes around 58,000 clones, roughly 90% of them seen just once. The specimen was peripheral blood, collected 28 days after the second AZD1222 dose. The receptors derive from an adult who received the AZD1222 COVID-19 vaccine.

V gene TRBV25-1 combines with J gene TRBJ1-4; D ambiguous. Trimming left V 3 bases short and J 6 bases short, with 11 bases between. The germline V gene encodes CDR1 MGHDK and CDR2 SYGVNS. The CDR3 runs to 14 residues. As DNA, the CDR3 is TGTGCCAGCAGTGACCCCCTGACTTATGAAAAACTGTTTTTT. Encoded protein: CASSDPLTYEKLFF.

This rearrangement joins TRBV11-3 to TRBJ1-2, with D unclear. CDR3 length: 13 amino acids. Trimming stripped 0 bases from V and 8 bases from J, with 10 bases between. CDR1 is SGHNT, CDR2 YENEEA, per germline. Here the CDR3 DNA reads TGTGCCAGCAGCTTAGATCAGGCGCGCGGCTACACCTTC. This translates into CASSLDQARGYTF.

This chain uses TRBV7-2 with TRBJ2-7; TRBD1 aligns across 9 bases. CDR1 is SGHTA, CDR2 FQGNSA, per germline. The CDR3 runs 17 residues. After removal of 0 bases from V and 1 base from J, the junction contained 7 bases not matched to a gene. The CDR3 DNA reads TGTGCCAGCAGCTTAGCCGGACAGGGGCCGAGATCCTACGAGCAGTACTTC. Protein product: CASSLAGQGPRSYEQYF.

A note on this clone: An end of the junction differs from the germline gene, which may be a read error. This chain links TRBV7-7 with TRBJ2-5; a weak D match, TRBD2 (6 bases). Looked up from germline, CDR1 is SSHAT and CDR2 is FNYEAQ (reference sequence). The CDR3 has 14 residues. DNA for the CDR3: TGTGCTAGCAGCCCAGGGACGGCGGGGGAGACCCAGTACTTC. It encodes CASSPGTAGETQYF.

The sample holds many counts of this clone. The gene calls are TRBV10-1 and TRBJ1-1, with D maybe TRBD1 (5 bases). Germline values: CDR1 WNHNN, CDR2 SYGVQD (reference sequence). The CDR3 spans 20 residues. V lost 2 bases and J lost 5, with 30 bases in between. The CDR3: CASSEKLGHPSTQVRTEAFF. CDR3 coding DNA: TGCGCCAGCAGTGAGAAGTTGGGGCATCCCTCAACACAGGTCCGAACTGAAGCTTTCTTT.

The chain couples TRBV27 to TRBJ1-6; D may be TRBD1 (6 bases). Germline lookup yields CDR1 MNHEY and CDR2 SMNVEV (reference sequence). This CDR3 spans 14 amino acids. V lost 3 bases and J lost 8, with 11 bases in between. The CDR3 spells CASSFRGFDSPLHF. The CDR3 nucleotides read TGTGCCAGCAGTTTTAGGGGGTTCGATTCACCCCTCCACTTT.

The CDR3 protein is CASSLDLGQINTGELFF. The CDR3 bases are TGTGCCAGCAGCTTAGACCTGGGACAGATAAACACCGGGGAGCTGTTTTTT. The chain uses TRBV11-2 and TRBJ2-2; 7 nucleotides align to TRBD1. Germline V gives CDR1 SGHAT, CDR2 FQNNGV. After removal of 0 bases from V and 2 bases from J, the junction contained 6 bases not matched to a gene. This CDR3 has 17 amino acids.

This chain uses TRBV7-2 with TRBJ2-3; 11 nucleotides agree with TRBD2. CDR3 length: 17 amino acids. The germline gives CDR1 SGHTA, CDR2 FQGNSA. Trimming at V came to 5 bases and at J to 5 bases, leaving 12 bases not matched to a gene. CDR3 in amino acids: CASSPGGSGRAIDTQYF. For the CDR3, the DNA is TGTGCCAGCAGCCCTGGCGGTAGCGGGAGGGCAATAGATACGCAGTATTTT.

The J gene is TRBJ2-2, the V gene TRBV3-1 (or the pseudogene TRBV3-2), with D possibly being TRBD2 (6 bases). Germline assignment: CDR1 LGHDT and CDR2 YNNKEL (reference sequence). Trimming pared 5 bases from V and 5 bases from J, leaving 18 bases between. CDR3 size: 16 residues. The CDR3 protein is CASSYGGGAGTGELFF. The CDR3 coding sequence is TGTGCCAGCAGCTATGGAGGCGGGGCGGGTACCGGGGAGCTGTTTTTT.

The J gene is TRBJ1-1, the V gene TRBV30; possible D gene TRBD1, 5 bases. CDR3 length equals 14 residues. The germline V gene encodes CDR1 GTSNPN and CDR2 SVGIG (reference sequence). V was shortened by 3 bases and J by 2 bases, with 13 bases between the two germline ends. The CDR3 DNA reads as TGTGCCTGGAGCCGGGCCGGGGGAAACACTGAAGCTTTCTTT. Protein product: CAWSRAGGNTEAFF.

The V call is TRBV7-2, the J call TRBJ1-5; weak D call: TRBD1 (6 bases). From germline, CDR1 is SGHTA and CDR2 FQGNSA. The CDR3 sequence is 15 residues long. Trimming took off 5 bases at V and 4 bases at J, with 15 bases between the two ends. CDR3 protein: CASSPWTAANQPQHF. In DNA, the CDR3 is TGTGCCAGCAGCCCCTGGACAGCGGCGAATCAGCCCCAGCATTTT.

The table lists this clone with a few counts. The chain uses TRBV6-2 or TRBV6-3 and TRBJ2-5; TRBD2 is a possible D gene (8 bases). In germline, CDR1 is MNHEY, CDR2 SVGEGT. The CDR3 spans 16 residues. With 5 bases removed from V and 4 bases from J, the gap between germline ends came to 20 bases. This chain's CDR3 is CASSPIAGQRGETQYF. For the CDR3, the DNA is TGTGCCAGCAGTCCGATAGCGGGACAGAGGGGAGAGACCCAGTACTTC.

This clone was observed a single time. DNA for the CDR3: TGTGCCACCAATCACAGGGATAATCAGCCCCAGCATTTT. Its translation is CATNHRDNQPQHF. The chain combines TRBV19 with TRBJ1-5, with D possibly matching TRBD1 (6 bases). CDR1 and CDR2 (germline): LNHDA, SQIVND (reference sequence). This CDR3 is 13 amino acids long. Trimming removed 10 bases from V and 4 bases from J, with 14 bases in between.

Within the sample, this clone is medium-sized. The chain joins TRBV13 to TRBJ1-3; 10 nucleotides align to TRBD1. The CDR3 extends over 16 amino acids. V dropped 5 bases and J dropped 4; count of bases not matched to a gene: 8. Germline assignment: CDR1 PRHDT and CDR2 FYEKMQ (reference sequence). The CDR3 here is CASSARPTGGGNTIYF. The DNA for the CDR3 is TGTGCCAGCAGCGCCCGACCGACAGGGGGCGGAAACACCATATATTTT.

The V and J genes are TRBV24-1 and TRBJ1-2; D ambiguous. Trimming shortened V by 4 bases and J by 4 bases, and 3 bases separated the two germline ends. The CDR3 covers 11 residues. The germline V gene encodes CDR1 KGHDR and CDR2 SFDVKD. CDR3 nucleotide sequence: TGTGCCACCAGTGACCCCTATGGCTACACCTTC. Its protein product is CATSDPYGYTF.